These 5 T cell receptor beta chains were sequenced from one sample in a study of blood T cell repertoires in COVID-19. The repertoire was sequenced with immunoSEQ multiplex PCR; TCRdb's copy has only in-frame clones and lacks some. This sample has a few hundred thousand clones; 86% occur once, and the top ten carry 3.5% to 5.5%. Sequencing was carried out using PBMCs or T cells enriched from blood (not recorded which). The origin of the receptors is a woman in her 30s who had been exposed to COVID-19.

The chain is built from TRBV6-2 or TRBV6-3 and TRBJ1-4; possibly TRBD1 for D (5 bases). Germline V gene data show CDR1 as MNHEY and CDR2 as SVGEGT. The length of the CDR3 is 14 residues. The germline V and J ends were trimmed by 5 bases and 0 bases, with 7 bases remaining between them. The CDR3 here is CASSGTATNEKLFF. CDR3 DNA sequence: TGTGCCAGCAGTGGGACTGCAACTAATGAAAAACTGTTTTTT.

J is TRBJ2-1 and V is TRBV5-1; 8 positions match TRBD1. After removal of 0 bases from V and 3 bases from J, the junction contained 2 bases not matched to a gene. CDR3 size: 15 residues. CDR1 is SGHRS, CDR2 YFSETQ, per germline. Written as DNA, the CDR3 is TGCGCCAGCAGCTTGGACAGGGGGGACTACAATGAGCAGTTCTTC. It codes for CASSLDRGDYNEQFF.

The chain recombines TRBV6-2 or TRBV6-3 with TRBJ1-1; D remains ambiguous. The V gene lost 6 bases and the J gene lost 0 bases, with 14 bases spanning the gap. Germline lookup yields CDR1 MNHEY and CDR2 SVGEGT. The CDR3 has 15 residues. CDR3 in DNA: TGTGCCAGCAGCCCCGGACTCATTCTGAACACTGAAGCTTTCTTT. It specifies CASSPGLILNTEAFF.

V and J are TRBV7-9 and TRBJ1-1; D ambiguous. The germline gives CDR1 SEHNR, CDR2 FQNEAQ (reference sequence). Trimming took 1 base from V and 5 from J, leaving 8 bases between them. The CDR3 length is 13 residues. This chain's CDR3 is CASSLVASTEAFF. CDR3 in DNA: TGTGCCAGCAGCTTAGTAGCGTCAACTGAAGCTTTCTTT. Full variable domain (missing parts from reference TRBV7-9 and TRBJ1-1): DTGVSQNPRHKITKRGQNVTFRCDPISEHNRLYWYRQTLGQGPEFLTYFQNEAQLEKSRLLSDRFSAERPKGSFSTLEIQRTEQGDSAMYLCASSLVASTEAFFGQGTRLTVV.

This chain uses TRBV2 with TRBJ2-7; D gene ambiguous. The V gene's germline CDR1 is SNHLY and CDR2 FYNNEI. V lost 2 bases, J lost 2 bases, and 7 bases lay in between. The CDR3 totals 13 residues. CDR3 coding DNA: TGTGCCAGCAGTGAATGGGCAGCCTACGAGCAGTACTTC. Encoded protein: CASSEWAAYEQYF.